In its sample, the clone carrying this T cell receptor (beta chain) was seen a few times. This entry comes from a study of blood T cell repertoires in COVID-19. Assay: immunoSEQ multiplex PCR; the TCRdb copy retains only in-frame clones and omits some. The data show 250,000 or so clones, more than 65% seen once. The CDR3 length is 16 residues. Germline CDR1 reads SGHVS; CDR2 reads FQNEAQ. V was cut by 1 base and J by 2 bases, with 12 bases left in between. The source is a man aged 35 to 55 who had recovered from COVID-19. The chain carries TRBV7-8 and TRBJ1-5, with TRBD1 as a possible D gene (5 bases). Sequenced: peripheral blood. In DNA form, the CDR3 reads TGTGCCAGCAGCTTAGGAGCATGGGGGGGCAATCAGCCCCAGCATTTT. Its protein product is CASSLGAWGGNQPQHF.